This is a list of T cell receptor beta chains from one sample in a study of CD8 T cells in Susac syndrome. TCRdb reanalysed the immunoSEQ multiplex PCR reads using MiXCR and keeps one entry per CDR3 protein. The table records approximately 180,000 distinct CDR3 sequences, roughly 95% of them present only once. The sample taken for sequencing was CD4+ T cells from PBMCs. All receptors come from a human donor with multiple sclerosis. CDR3s include the opening cysteine and the closing phenylalanine or tryptophan. The D gene is left open where the match is weak. Rows may omit the clone size; those that give it use once, few, many or a size class.

j_gene | v_gene | d_gene | abundance | CDR3aa | CDR3nt
TRBJ2-3 | TRBV27 | TRBD2 | - | CASSLYPTSGVTDTQYF | TGTGCCAGCAGTTTATACCCTACTAGCGGGGTCACAGATACGCAGTATTTT
TRBJ2-1 | TRBV5-1 | - | - | CASSLIGVTYNEQFF | TGCGCCAGCAGCCTGATTGGGGTAACGTACAATGAGCAGTTCTTC
TRBJ2-7 | TRBV9 | - | - | CASSARGIGEQYF | TGTGCCAGCAGCGCCCGGGGGATAGGCGAGCAGTACTTC
TRBJ2-7 | TRBV29-1 | - | - | CSGRTGDSAYEQYF | TGCAGCGGGAGAACAGGGGACTCGGCTTACGAGCAGTACTTC
TRBJ1-2 | TRBV2 | - | - | CASSEAIPPRSYGYTF | TGTGCCAGCAGTGAAGCGATACCGCCGAGAAGCTATGGCTACACCTTC
TRBJ2-1 | TRBV5-4 | TRBD2 | - | CASSQGLAYEQFF | TGTGCCAGCAGCCAGGGACTAGCCTATGAGCAGTTCTTC
TRBJ2-7 | TRBV7-9 | - | - | CASSLEQGRSYEQYF | TGTGCCAGCAGCTTAGAACAGGGACGCTCCTACGAGCAGTACTTC
TRBJ1-6 | TRBV20-1 | TRBD1 | once | CSANPRDRYSPLHF | TGCAGTGCCAACCCTCGGGACAGATATTCACCCCTCCACTTT
TRBJ1-5 | TRBV12-3/TRBV12-4 | - | - | CASSLAGGEPQHF | TGTGCCAGCAGTTTAGCGGGGGGGGAGCCCCAGCATTTT
TRBJ2-7 | TRBV20-1 | - | - | CSASTGGDSYEQYF | TGCAGTGCTTCAACAGGGGGGGATTCCTACGAGCAGTACTTC
TRBJ1-2 | TRBV28 | - | - | CASSLPGHIKYGYTF | TGTGCCAGCAGTTTGCCGGGACACATCAAGTATGGCTACACCTTC
TRBJ1-2 | TRBV7-9 | - | - | CASSPILLGPGYTF | TGTGCCAGCAGTCCTATCCTCCTCGGGCCCGGCTACACCTTC
TRBJ2-3 | TRBV6-5 | - | - | CASRSGGQGTDTQYF | TGTGCCAGCAGGTCCGGCGGTCAGGGCACAGATACGCAGTATTTT
TRBJ2-3 | TRBV9 | - | - | CASSVGGGTHTDTQYF | TGTGCCAGCAGCGTAGGGGGGGGCACACACACAGATACGCAGTATTTT
TRBJ1-1 | TRBV3-1 | - | - | CASSQDQGSTEAFF | TGTGCCAGCAGCCAAGATCAGGGGAGCACTGAAGCTTTCTTT
TRBJ2-2 | TRBV4-3 | - | - | CASSPGLIANTGELFF | TGCGCCAGCAGCCCAGGACTGATCGCGAACACCGGGGAGCTGTTTTTT
TRBJ2-2 | TRBV10-3 | - | - | CAISGSPIVTGELFF | TGTGCCATCAGTGGTAGTCCCATCGTGACCGGGGAGCTGTTTTTT
TRBJ2-3 | TRBV7-2 | TRBD1 | once | CASSVRGRDTQYF | TGTGCCAGCAGCGTAAGGGGGCGGGATACGCAGTATTTT
TRBJ1-5 | TRBV23-1 | - | - | CASSQERGRDSNQPQHF | TGCGCCAGCAGTCAGGAAAGAGGGAGGGATAGCAATCAGCCCCAGCATTTT
TRBJ1-4 | TRBV11-3 | TRBD1 | - | CASSQDRELFF | TGTGCCAGCAGCCAAGACAGGGAACTGTTTTTT
TRBJ2-7 | TRBV18 | - | - | CASSPRTGKVHEQYF | TGTGCCAGCTCCCCAAGAACAGGAAAGGTCCACGAGCAGTACTTC
TRBJ2-3 | TRBV10-3 | TRBD1 | - | CAIRQGEFADTQYF | TGTGCCATCAGGCAGGGGGAGTTCGCAGATACGCAGTATTTT
TRBJ2-3 | TRBV24-1 | TRBD1 | - | CATSVPTTGEGYTDTQYF | TGTGCCACCAGTGTCCCCACGACAGGGGAAGGATACACAGATACGCAGTATTTT